This T cell receptor (beta chain) was captured by sequencing in a study of blood T cell repertoires in COVID-19. This table comes from immunoSEQ multiplex PCR, and its TCRdb copy is limited to in-frame clones, with some not included. The table lists about 12,000 clones, just over 70% of them singletons, with under 7% in the top ten. The receptor's source is a man between 60 and 75 years old with COVID-19, enrolled during active disease. Sequencing was performed on peripheral blood.

DNA for the CDR3: TGTGCCAGCAGCCAAGATCAACCTGGGAGCGGCACAGATACGCAGTATTTT. This encodes CASSQDQPGSGTDTQYF. The chain carries TRBV3-1 (or the pseudogene TRBV3-2) and TRBJ2-3, with D perhaps matching TRBD2 (5 bases). Germline V gene data show CDR1 as LGHDT and CDR2 as YNNKEL (reference sequence). V was pared by 0 bases and J by 1 base, with 14 bases between. The CDR3 runs to 17 residues.